The 22 T cell receptor beta chains in this list originate from one sample, sequenced in a study of cytomegalovirus exposure and HLA in healthy donors (dated 2017 in TCRdb). The library was obtained by the immunoSEQ multiplex PCR assay. A mixture of 60 forward primers for TCR Vbeta segments and 13 reverse primers for TCR Jbeta segments was used in the multiplex PCR. TCRdb re-hosts the immuneACCESS table, in-frame sequences only. Its copies lack some clones; in the studies checked, an unresolved V gene accounts for under half of them, and the cause for the rest is not known. For this sample the table gives 120,000 to 150,000 clones, of which about three quarters were detected only once. Of the sample, approximately 1.6% falls within the top ten clones. Sequences were obtained from PBMCs. Receptors originate from a woman aged 25-40 years in good health and CMV-seronegative.

V usage is TRBV5-1 and J usage is TRBJ1-4, with D possibly TRBD1 on 5 matching bases. The CDR3 loop spans 15 amino acids. Germline CDR1 reads SGHRS; CDR2 reads YFSETQ. V was clipped by 4 bases and J by 3 bases, with 13 bases between them. The CDR3 DNA reads as TGCGCCAGCAGCGCGGGGCGGGGGGCTAATGAAAAACTGTTTTTT. Residues: CASSAGRGANEKLFF.

The chain carries TRBV28 and TRBJ1-2; TRBD1 is a possible D gene (5 bases). The CDR3 runs to 11 residues. Trimming pared 6 bases from V and 6 bases from J, leaving 8 bases between. The V gene's germline CDR1 is MDHEN and CDR2 SYDVKM. This CDR3 is CASSLGDGYTF. The DNA for the CDR3 is TGTGCCAGCAGCCTAGGGGATGGCTACACCTTC.

This clone turned up a few times. The chain recombines TRBV28 with TRBJ1-2, with 7 bases matching TRBD1. The CDR3 extends over 15 amino acids. CDR1 and CDR2 from the germline V gene are MDHEN and SYDVKM. Trimming at V came to 5 bases and at J to 4 bases, leaving 10 bases not matched to a gene. DNA of the CDR3: TGTGCCAGCAGTCCCGCGACAGGGAAGGGCTATGGCTACACCTTC. Protein sequence: CASSPATGKGYGYTF.

This clone has only a few counts. The J gene is TRBJ2-6, the V gene TRBV5-4; the D is unclear. Germline lookup yields CDR1 SGHNT and CDR2 YYREEE (reference sequence). This CDR3 comprises 13 residues. V lost 4 bases, J lost 0 bases, and 2 bases lay in between. DNA of the CDR3: TGTGCCAGCAGCCGCTCTGGGGCCAACGTCCTGACTTTC. Translating it yields CASSRSGANVLTF.

The chain links TRBV11-2 to TRBJ2-3; 8 bases align to TRBD2. Germline loops: CDR1 SGHAT, CDR2 FQNNGV. The ends lost 5 bases at V and 2 bases at J; junction bases unmatched: 6. The CDR3 covers 15 residues. The CDR3 is CASSPRGDYTDTQYF. The CDR3 coding sequence is TGTGCCAGCAGCCCGCGGGGGGATTACACAGATACGCAGTATTTT. Using reference TRBV11-2 and TRBJ2-3 for the parts outside the CDR3, the full variable domain is EAGVAQSPRYKIIEKRQSVAFWCNPISGHATLYWYQQILGQGPKLLIQFQNNGVVDDSQLPKDRFSAERLKGVDSTLKIQPAKLEDSAVYLCASSPRGDYTDTQYFGPGTRLTVL.

The genes are TRBV7-9 and TRBJ1-2, with D tentatively TRBD1 (5 bases). V lost 0 bases, J lost 5 bases, and 16 bases lay in between. The CDR3 spans 16 residues. Germline V gene sequence: CDR1 SEHNR, CDR2 FQNEAQ (reference sequence). The CDR3 DNA follows: TGTGCCAGCAGCTTAGCTCCCCTCAGGGTGGGGTATGGCTACACCTTC. Translation: CASSLAPLRVGYGYTF.

The J gene is TRBJ2-1, the V gene TRBV9; 14 bases agree with TRBD2. V lost 3 bases, J lost 4 bases, and 6 bases stayed unmatched. Germline CDR1 and CDR2: SGDLS and YYNGEE. This CDR3 spans 17 amino acids. The CDR3, as DNA: TGTGCCAGCAGCGCCGGACTAGCGGGAGGAATATACAATGAGCAGTTCTTC. Encoded protein: CASSAGLAGGIYNEQFF.

The J gene is TRBJ1-1, the V gene TRBV18; TRBD1 agrees at 7 bases. The ends lost 6 bases at V and 0 bases at J; junction bases unmatched: 7. CDR1 is KGHSH and CDR2 is LQKENI in the germline V gene. The CDR3 runs 15 residues. CDR3 DNA: TGTGCCAGCTCGCCGAGACAGGGAATGAACACTGAAGCTTTCTTT. Its translation is CASSPRQGMNTEAFF.

The chain uses TRBV11-3 and TRBJ2-3, with D perhaps TRBD2 (5 bases). The CDR3 length is 14 residues. V lost 5 bases to trimming and J lost 4 bases, with 13 bases between them. CDR1 and CDR2 from the germline V gene are SGHNT and YENEEA. The CDR3, as DNA: TGTGCCAGCAGCCCCGGACTTTCCTCAGATACGCAGTATTTT. This translates into CASSPGLSSDTQYF.

The chain recombines TRBV4-1 with TRBJ1-3; D not certain. The CDR3 is made up of 16 amino acids. The ends were cut back, 1 base at V and 3 bases at J, with 13 bases in the middle. The germline CDR1 and CDR2 sequences are MGHRA and YSYEKL. DNA of the CDR3: TGCGCCAGCAGCCAAGCATTGGTGGTAGTTGGAAACACCATATATTTT. It codes for CASSQALVVVGNTIYF.

For this clone: The sample contains more than one DNA sequence encoding this CDR3. The chain recombines TRBV5-1 with TRBJ1-4; 9 bases are a match to TRBD1. CDR1 and CDR2 from the germline V gene are SGHRS and YFSETQ. The J segment lost 8 bases and the V segment lost 4 bases, leaving 6 bases of the junction unmatched. The CDR3 runs 14 residues. The CDR3 DNA is TGCGCCAGCAGCCTGGGACAGGGAGGCGAAAAACTGTTTTTT. Residues: CASSLGQGGEKLFF.

The chain has TRBV28 and TRBJ1-5, with TRBD1 as a possible D gene (5 bases). In germline, CDR1 is MDHEN, CDR2 SYDVKM. The V gene lost 2 bases and the J gene lost 9 bases, with 11 bases spanning the gap. The CDR3 is 13 amino acids. This chain's CDR3 is CASSLRGDRPQHF. As DNA, the CDR3 is TGTGCCAGCAGTTTAAGGGGTGATCGGCCCCAGCATTTT.

This clone was seen a few times. The chain couples TRBV1 to TRBJ1-3; the D call in the table, TRBD1, was not verified against the DNA. TRBV1 is classified as a pseudogene. The CDR3 sequence is 15 residues long. CDR3 sequence (DNA): TGCACCAGCAGCCAGGGACAGGGGTGCAGCGGCACCATATATTTT. Residues: CTSSQGQGCSGTIYF.

The chain has TRBV13 and TRBJ2-1, with D possibly TRBD2 on 5 matching bases. V was cut by 0 bases and J by 3 bases, with 9 bases left in between. This CDR3 comprises 15 residues. Per germline, CDR1 PRHDT and CDR2 FYEKMQ (reference sequence). The CDR3 protein is CASSLGGGLYNEQFF. The CDR3, as DNA: TGTGCCAGCAGCTTAGGAGGCGGGCTCTACAATGAGCAGTTCTTC.

The chain is built from TRBV2 and TRBJ2-7; 9 bases match TRBD1. This CDR3 is built from 16 residues. Germline V CDR1 and CDR2: SNHLY, FYNNEI. J gave up 2 bases and V 8 bases, and 13 bases lay outside the gene matches. In nucleotides, the CDR3 is TGTGCCAGCTCGGGACAGGGCCCCCCAAATCCCTACGAGCAGTACTTC. This gives the protein CASSGQGPPNPYEQYF. Together with reference TRBV2 and TRBJ2-7, the CDR3 gives the full variable domain: EPEVTQTPSHQVTQMGQEVILRCVPISNHLYFYWYRQILGQKVEFLVSFYNNEISEKSEIFDDQFSVERPDGSNFTLKIRSTKLEDSAMYFCASSGQGPPNPYEQYFGPGTRLTVT.

The chain is built from TRBV6-5 and TRBJ1-5; possible D gene TRBD1, 5 bases. Germline CDR1 MNHEY, CDR2 SVGAGI. This CDR3 contains 15 residues. V was clipped by 0 bases and J by 7 bases, with 13 bases between them. The DNA of the CDR3 is TGTGCCAGCAGTTACTCCTCGGGGGTAGGCCAGCCCCAGCATTTT. This sequence encodes CASSYSSGVGQPQHF.

The table lists this clone with a few counts. Other nucleotide sequences from this sample produce the same CDR3. The chain is built from TRBV18 and TRBJ1-5; D perhaps matches TRBD1 (5 bases). This CDR3 has 15 amino acids. V was cut by 3 bases and J by 0 bases, with 9 bases left in between. Per the germline V gene, CDR1 is KGHSH and CDR2 is LQKENI. CDR3: CASSPTGYSNQPQHF. The CDR3 bases are TGTGCCAGCTCACCTACAGGTTATAGCAATCAGCCCCAGCATTTT.

The chain employs TRBV16 and TRBJ1-1, with 8 bases aligning to TRBD1. This CDR3 contains 16 residues. V trimming: 3 bases; J trimming: 0 bases; junction bases outside the gene matches: 6. Per germline, CDR1 KGHSY and CDR2 FQNENV. The CDR3 sequence is CASSQSGTGMNTEAFF. The CDR3 DNA follows: TGTGCCAGCAGCCAGTCCGGGACAGGCATGAACACTGAAGCTTTCTTT.

This chain uses TRBV7-9 with TRBJ2-7; 11 nucleotides align to TRBD2. The CDR3 extends over 17 amino acids. With V trimmed by 5 bases and J by 3 bases, 12 bases remained unmatched. Germline loops: CDR1 SEHNR, CDR2 FQNEAQ (reference sequence). The CDR3: CASSLTPGTSGDYEQYF. The CDR3 DNA is TGTGCCAGCAGCCTAACTCCCGGGACTAGCGGAGACTACGAGCAGTACTTC.

This clone was detected once. The rearrangement uses TRBV28 and TRBJ1-5; maybe TRBD1 (5 bases). The germline V gene has CDR1 MDHEN and CDR2 SYDVKM. The CDR3 spans 14 residues. Between the trimmed V and J ends, which lost 2 bases and 4 bases, there was a span of 9 bases. The CDR3, as DNA: TGTGCCAGCAGTTTACAGGGATTTAATCAGCCCCAGCATTTT. Translation: CASSLQGFNQPQHF.

This rearrangement joins TRBV18 to TRBJ2-4, with 10 bases that match TRBD1. V trimming: 3 bases; J trimming: 7 bases; junction bases outside the gene matches: 3. Germline V lookup: CDR1 KGHSH, CDR2 LQKENI. CDR3 size: 14 residues. The CDR3 sequence is CASSPWTGGNIQYF. The DNA of the CDR3 is TGTGCCAGCTCACCCTGGACAGGGGGGAACATTCAGTACTTC.

This clone was picked up one time. The chain is built from TRBV7-2 and TRBJ2-1; D remains ambiguous. The length of the CDR3 is 12 residues. Trimming removed 5 bases from V and 10 bases from J, with 12 bases in between. Germline V gene data show CDR1 as SGHTA and CDR2 as FQGNSA. In DNA, the CDR3 is TGTGCCAGCAGCATAAAGCCCAGGGAGCAGTTCTTC. Translation: CASSIKPREQFF. The whole variable domain, remainder taken from reference TRBV7-2 and TRBJ2-1, is GAGVSQSPSNKVTEKGKDVELRCDPISGHTALYWYRQSLGQGLEFLIYFQGNSAPDKSGLPSDRFSAERTGGSVSTLTIQRTQQEDSAVYLCASSIKPREQFFGPGTRLTVL.